This T cell receptor beta chain came from a study of vaccination and CD4 T cells after COVID-19. An Oncomine TCR Beta short-read assay was used to sequence the DNA from cultured CD4+ T cells. One entry per CDR3 protein results from TCRdb running MiXCR on the PCR reads. The sample comprises roughly 10,000 distinct CDR3 sequences, approximately 57% of which are singletons, and less than 30% rests with the top ten. Treatment indicated: roughly 10-day PBMC culture with coronavirus spike peptide pools or control peptides (ViraFEST assay). During the years 2011-2018, before the COVID-19 pandemic, the unexposed donor's CD4+ T cells were collected. Remarks on this clonotype: Its antigen is not identified.

The CDR3 is 12 residues long. V was clipped by 5 bases and J by 4 bases; unmatched bases: 2. From germline, CDR1 is GTSNPN and CDR2 SVGIG (reference sequence). The sample comprised CD4+ T cells from blood, cultured in vitro. The chain links TRBV30 to TRBJ1-1, with 9 bases that match TRBD1. This receptor was identified in a human donor in good health. The CDR3 DNA is TGTGCCTGGGACAGGGGGAGCACTGAAGCTTTCTTT. This encodes CAWDRGSTEAFF. Supplemented by reference TRBV30 and TRBJ1-1, the full variable domain reads SQTIHQWPATLVQPVGSPLSLECTVEGTSNPNLYWYRQAAGRGLQLLFYSVGIGQISSEVPQNLSASRPQDRQFILSSKKLLLSDSGFYLCAWDRGSTEAFFGQGTRLTVV.